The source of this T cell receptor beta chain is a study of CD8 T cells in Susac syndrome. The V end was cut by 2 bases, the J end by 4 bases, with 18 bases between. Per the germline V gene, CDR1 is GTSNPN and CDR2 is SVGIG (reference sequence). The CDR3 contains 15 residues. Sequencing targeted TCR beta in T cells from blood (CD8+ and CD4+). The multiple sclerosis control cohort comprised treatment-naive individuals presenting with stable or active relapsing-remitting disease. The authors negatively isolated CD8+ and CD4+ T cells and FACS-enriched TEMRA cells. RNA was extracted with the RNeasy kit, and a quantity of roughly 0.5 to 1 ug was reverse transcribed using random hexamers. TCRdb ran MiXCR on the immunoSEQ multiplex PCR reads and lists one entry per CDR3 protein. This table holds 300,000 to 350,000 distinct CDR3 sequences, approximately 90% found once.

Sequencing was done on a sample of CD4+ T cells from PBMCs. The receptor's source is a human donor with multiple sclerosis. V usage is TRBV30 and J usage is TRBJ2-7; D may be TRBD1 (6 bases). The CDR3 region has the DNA TGTGCCTGGAGTCAAGACAGGCTTGCTGGGTACGAGCAGTACTTC. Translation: CAWSQDRLAGYEQYF.